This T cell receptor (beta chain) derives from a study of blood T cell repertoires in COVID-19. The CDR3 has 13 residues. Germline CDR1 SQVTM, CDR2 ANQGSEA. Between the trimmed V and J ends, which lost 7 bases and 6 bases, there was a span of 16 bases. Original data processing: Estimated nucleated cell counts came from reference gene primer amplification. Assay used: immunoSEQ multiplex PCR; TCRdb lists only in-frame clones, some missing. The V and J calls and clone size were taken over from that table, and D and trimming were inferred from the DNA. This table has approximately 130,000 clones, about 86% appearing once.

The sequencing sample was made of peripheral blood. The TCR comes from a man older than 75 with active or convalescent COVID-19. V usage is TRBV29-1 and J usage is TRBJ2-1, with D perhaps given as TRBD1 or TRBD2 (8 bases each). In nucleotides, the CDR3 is TGCAGCGCGGGAGGGACAGGCTTCAATGAGCAGTTCTTC. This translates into CSAGGTGFNEQFF.